These 9 T cell receptor beta chains came from one sample sequenced in a study of neurological immune-mediated disorders. TCRdb reprocessed the 5' RACE reads with MiXCR, giving one entry per CDR3 protein. This sample has almost 30,000 distinct CDR3 sequences, with 9.5% to 13% found just once. Sequencing was done on a sample of PBMCs. Source of these receptors: a woman aged 60-70 years in good health.

This clonotype is medium-sized. The rearrangement joins TRBV5-1 to TRBJ2-1, with a possible D match to TRBD2 (6 bases). The CDR3 has 16 residues. Looked up from germline, CDR1 is SGHRS and CDR2 is YFSETQ. The ends were cut back, 3 bases at V and 4 bases at J, with 17 bases in the middle. CDR3 protein: CASSSHSGPNYNEQFF. The CDR3 nucleotides read TGCGCCAGCAGCTCCCATAGCGGCCCGAATTACAATGAGCAGTTCTTC.

In this sample, this clonotype turned up many times. The chain couples TRBV29-1 to TRBJ1-1; D is uncertain. The CDR3 sequence is 10 residues long. Germline V gene data show CDR1 as SQVTM and CDR2 as ANQGSEA. Deletions cut 6 bases from V and 12 bases from J, with 14 bases between. The CDR3 nucleotides are TGCAGCGTCGAGGGCCCCTCGACTTTCTTT. It codes for CSVEGPSTFF.

Ten or more counts support this clonotype. This chain joins TRBV5-1 and TRBJ1-4; D gene ambiguous. The CDR3 runs to 14 residues. In germline, CDR1 is SGHRS, CDR2 YFSETQ. V was pared by 2 bases and J by 7 bases, with 12 bases between. The CDR3: CASSLGRFGEKLFF. CDR3 nucleotides: TGCGCCAGCAGCTTAGGACGTTTCGGTGAAAAACTGTTTTTT.

The table lists this clonotype with many counts. The V call is TRBV12-3 or TRBV12-4, the J call TRBJ2-1; D gene ambiguous. This CDR3 contains 11 residues. V lost 5 bases to trimming and J lost 9 bases, with 8 bases between them. The CDR3 DNA is TGTGCCAGCAGTGCCGACCCTGAGCAGTTCTTC. Residues: CASSADPEQFF.

Many counts were recorded for this clonotype. V gene TRBV12-3 or TRBV12-4 combines with J gene TRBJ1-5; D is uncertain. With 2 bases removed from V and 7 bases from J, the gap between germline ends came to 9 bases. The CDR3 is 13 residues long. CDR3 region: CASSLSLNQPQHF. CDR3 bases: TGTGCCAGCAGTTTATCCCTTAACCAGCCCCAGCATTTT.

This clonotype was counted ten times or more. The genes are TRBV20-1 and TRBJ1-2, with D maybe TRBD1 (5 bases). Germline V lookup: CDR1 DFQATT, CDR2 SNEGSKA (reference sequence). This CDR3 comprises 15 residues. Trimming stripped 0 bases from V and 2 bases from J, with 13 bases between. The CDR3 protein is CSARDRRGWNYGYTF. The CDR3 DNA is TGCAGTGCTAGAGATCGGAGGGGATGGAACTATGGCTACACCTTC.

V usage is TRBV5-1 and J usage is TRBJ2-5, with 7 bases identical to TRBD2. J lost 2 bases, V lost 1 base, and 5 bases had no gene match. Germline assignment: CDR1 SGHRS and CDR2 YFSETQ. The CDR3 spans 15 residues. CDR3 bases: TGCGCCAGCAGCTTGACCGGGGGGACTCAAGAGACCCAGTACTTC. It is translated as CASSLTGGTQETQYF.

Ten or more counts support this clonotype. The chain combines TRBV10-3 with TRBJ2-5; the match to TRBD1 covers 7 bases. Germline trimming cut 6 bases from V and 1 base from J; bases unmatched to any gene: 14. Germline V gene lookup returns CDR1 ENHRY and CDR2 SYGVKD. The CDR3 consists of 17 residues. The CDR3 nucleotides read TGTGCCATCAGCGCCCGGGACAGCAACCTCTTCCAAGAGACCCAGTACTTC. This codes for CAISARDSNLFQETQYF.

This clonotype appeared many times. The chain's CDR3 is CASTLTGTGQPQHF. The DNA for the CDR3 is TGTGCCAGTACCTTGACAGGCACAGGTCAGCCCCAGCATTTT. This rearrangement joins TRBV19 to TRBJ1-5; D might be TRBD1 (6 bases). Trimming removed 7 bases at V and 6 bases at J, with 16 bases between. The germline gives CDR1 LNHDA, CDR2 SQIVND (reference sequence). The CDR3 sequence is 14 residues long.